This record covers a single TCR beta chain. The data were taken from a study of blood T cell repertoires in COVID-19. In the study overall: Sites across the United States, Italy and Spain contributed samples from acute and convalescent COVID-19.

Germline CDR1 KGHDR, CDR2 SFDVKD. Trimming stripped 4 bases from V and 1 base from J, with 10 bases between. The CDR3 totals 15 residues. Measured with immunoSEQ multiplex PCR; TCRdb has only the in-frame clones, and not every one. The sample gives a few hundred thousand clones, approximately 90% of which show up once; 1.2% is in the top ten. In terms of age and location, participants ranged from roughly 18 to 90 years and lived in about two dozen US areas. The receptor was isolated from a man aged 30 to 45 who had recovered from COVID-19. Sequencing used PBMCs or T cells enriched from blood (not recorded which). The chain has TRBV24-1 and TRBJ1-5, with D possibly matching TRBD1 (5 bases). CDR3 bases: TGTGCCACCAGTGAGTCGACAGCCAGCAATCAGCCCCAGCATTTT. This sequence encodes CATSESTASNQPQHF.